Shown below are 7 T cell receptor beta chains from a single sample sequenced in a study of blood T cells in healthy people across ages. Next came a second PCR, run for about 7 to 12 cycles, which used a sample-barcoded 5' primer along with a J-beta primer mix. TCRdb itself ran the 5' RACE reads through MiXCR, one entry per CDR3 protein. The sample yields about 1,400,000 distinct CDR3 sequences, approximately 59% seen once. Sequences were obtained from blood. The receptors come from a man between 18 and 35 years old in good health.

The chain carries TRBV7-9 and TRBJ1-2, with D hard to call. The CDR3 extends over 16 amino acids. The germline gives CDR1 SEHNR, CDR2 FQNEAQ (reference sequence). V was clipped by 4 bases and J by 0 bases, with 15 bases between them. CDR3 in DNA: TGTGCCAGCAGCTCAAGTCAAACGGATGCTAACTATGGCTACACCTTC. Protein product: CASSSSQTDANYGYTF.

This clonotype was found a few times. The chain couples TRBV5-1 to TRBJ2-5; D perhaps matches TRBD1 (5 bases). The J call may be faulty, since TRBJ2-7 better matches the DNA end. CDR1 and CDR2 from the germline V gene are SGHRS and YFSETQ. The length of the CDR3 is 13 residues. CDR3 sequence (DNA): TGCGCCAGCAGCTTGAGATCAGGGAACGAGCAGTACTTC. The encoded protein is CASSLRSGNEQYF.

J is TRBJ1-2 and V is TRBV5-1, with D hard to call. Trimming cost V 1 base and J 4 bases, with 8 bases left between them. The CDR3 consists of 13 residues. Germline values: CDR1 SGHRS, CDR2 YFSETQ. This CDR3 reads CASSLTEGYGYTF. The CDR3 DNA reads TGCGCCAGCAGCTTGACGGAAGGCTATGGCTACACCTTC. The full variable domain, in which reference TRBV5-1 and TRBJ1-2 provide the parts outside the CDR3, is KAGVTQTPRYLIKTRGQQVTLSCSPISGHRSVSWYQQTPGQGLQFLFEYFSETQRNKGNFPGRFSGRQFSNSRSEMNVSTLELGDSALYLCASSLTEGYGYTFGSGTRLTVV.

The rearrangement uses TRBV15 and TRBJ2-7; D not resolved. This CDR3 has 16 residues. Germline-derived CDR1 and CDR2 are LNHNV and YYDKDF (reference sequence). The V end lost 0 bases, the J end lost 1 base, and 13 bases lay between the germline ends. The CDR3 protein is CATSRERRTASYEQYF. The CDR3 bases are TGTGCCACCAGCAGAGAGAGACGGACGGCTTCCTACGAGCAGTACTTC.

The chain couples TRBV4-1 to TRBJ2-1, with 11 bases matching TRBD2. V lost 1 base to trimming and J lost 8 bases; unmatched junction nucleotides: 10. There are 17 residues in the CDR3. CDR1 is MGHRA, CDR2 YSYEKL, per germline. CDR3 region: CASSQGTLAGGWDEQFF. As DNA, the CDR3 is TGCGCCAGCAGCCAAGGGACCCTAGCGGGGGGCTGGGATGAGCAGTTCTTC.

This chain connects TRBV15 to TRBJ1-1; no firm D call. CDR1 is LNHNV and CDR2 is YYDKDF in the germline V gene (reference sequence). The CDR3 contains 13 residues. V gave up 4 bases and J gave up 1 base, with 7 bases separating them. The CDR3 region is CATSTLWNTEAFF. The CDR3 DNA reads TGTGCCACCAGCACACTATGGAACACTGAAGCTTTCTTT.

The rearrangement links TRBV4-1 to TRBJ2-1, with TRBD1 matching over 10 bases. Losses at the gene ends were 6 bases for V and 4 bases for J; bases not matched to a gene: 6. CDR1 is MGHRA and CDR2 is YSYEKL in the germline V gene. The CDR3 is 15 residues long. The CDR3 spells CASSPTGGEYNEQFF. CDR3 coding DNA: TGCGCCAGCAGTCCGACAGGGGGCGAGTACAATGAGCAGTTCTTC.